A single sample gave rise to the 28 T cell receptor beta chains below, sequenced in a study of blood T cell repertoires in COVID-19. This table comes from immunoSEQ multiplex PCR, and its TCRdb copy is limited to in-frame clones, with some not included. The sample lists approximately 290,000 clones; 89% were seen once. Sequences were obtained from peripheral blood. The receptors originated from a woman in her 30s with COVID-19, enrolled during active disease.

This chain links TRBV5-1 with TRBJ1-2, with 9 bases identical to TRBD1. The CDR3 extends over 14 amino acids. V lost 3 bases, J lost 6 bases, and 6 bases stayed unmatched. Germline CDR1 SGHRS, CDR2 YFSETQ. Here the CDR3 reads CASSWGQGSDGYTF. CDR3 sequence (DNA): TGCGCCAGCAGCTGGGGACAGGGAAGTGATGGCTACACCTTC.

The genes are TRBV2 and TRBJ1-2, with unresolved D. This CDR3 has 12 residues. Germline V gives CDR1 SNHLY, CDR2 FYNNEI. Trimming shortened V by 9 bases and J by 2 bases, and 10 bases separated the two germline ends. This CDR3 reads CARATGNYGYTF. In DNA form, the CDR3 reads TGTGCCAGGGCAACGGGGAACTATGGCTACACCTTC.

The chain couples TRBV2 to TRBJ2-2; TRBD1 aligns across 8 bases. Germline loops: CDR1 SNHLY, CDR2 FYNNEI. V shed 6 bases, J shed 6 bases, and the junction held 6 bases outside the gene matches. The CDR3 loop spans 14 amino acids. The CDR3 reads CASRPIQGAGELFF. The CDR3 DNA follows: TGTGCCAGCAGGCCCATACAGGGGGCCGGGGAGCTGTTTTTT.

This chain joins TRBV19 and TRBJ1-4; D may be TRBD1 (5 bases). CDR3 length equals 15 residues. V was pared by 6 bases and J by 7 bases, with 18 bases between. Germline V gene lookup returns CDR1 LNHDA and CDR2 SQIVND (reference sequence). CDR3 sequence (DNA): TGTGCCAGTAGCCTCTGGGGCGGCTTCGGTGAAAAACTGTTTTTT. It codes for CASSLWGGFGEKLFF.

CDR3 nucleotide sequence: TGTGCCAGCAGCCGGGGGGTCGGAAACACCATATATTTT. Its translation: CASSRGVGNTIYF. The genes are TRBV6-5 and TRBJ1-3, with D perhaps matching TRBD1 (5 bases). Between the trimmed V and J ends, which lost 6 bases and 4 bases, there was a span of 10 bases. Germline CDR1 and CDR2: MNHEY and SVGAGI. The CDR3 is 13 residues long.

The V gene is TRBV27, the J gene TRBJ2-7; D is unresolved. Germline-derived CDR1 and CDR2 are MNHEY and SMNVEV (reference sequence). The CDR3 extends over 13 amino acids. V lost 3 bases and J lost 1, with 7 bases in between. CDR3 amino acids: CASSLHSSYEQYF. CDR3 DNA: TGTGCCAGCAGTTTGCACAGTTCCTACGAGCAGTACTTC.

The rearrangement joins TRBV14 to TRBJ2-6; a possible D gene is TRBD1 (6 bases). The CDR3 runs to 17 residues. The germline gives CDR1 SGHDN, CDR2 FVKESK. Between the trimmed V and J ends, which lost 5 bases and 1 base, there was a span of 15 bases. For the CDR3, the DNA is TGTGCCAGCAGCACGAACAGGGCTCTATCTGGGGCCAACGTCCTGACTTTC. Its translation is CASSTNRALSGANVLTF.

This chain links TRBV3-1 (or the pseudogene TRBV3-2) with TRBJ2-1; perhaps TRBD2 as D (6 bases). The CDR3 sequence is 12 residues long. The germline gives CDR1 LGHDT, CDR2 YNNKEL (reference sequence). V lost 5 bases and J 7 bases, leaving 9 bases between the germline ends. The CDR3: CASSNAGNEQFF. The CDR3 coding sequence is TGTGCCAGCAGCAATGCGGGGAATGAGCAGTTCTTC.

The chain couples TRBV29-1 to TRBJ2-4; TRBD2 is a possible D gene (6 bases). Germline assignment: CDR1 SQVTM and CDR2 ANQGSEA. The length of the CDR3 is 13 residues. V was pared by 4 bases and J by 7 bases, with 14 bases between. CDR3 coding DNA: TGCAGCGTTGTTTATTCTAGCGCGAACATTCAGTACTTC. This codes for CSVVYSSANIQYF.

This clone appeared a single time. The chain recombines TRBV2 with TRBJ1-3, with TRBD1 as a possible D gene (5 bases). The CDR3 covers 15 residues. CDR1 SNHLY and CDR2 FYNNEI come from the germline V gene. Trimming removed 0 bases at V and 2 bases at J, with 8 bases between. The chain's CDR3 is CASSEASGTGNTIYF. CDR3 DNA sequence: TGTGCCAGCAGTGAAGCGTCAGGGACTGGAAACACCATATATTTT.

The rearrangement links TRBV6-5 to TRBJ1-1; D ambiguous. Per the germline V gene, CDR1 is MNHEY and CDR2 is SVGAGI. Deletions cut 7 bases from V and 0 bases from J, with 15 bases between. The CDR3 contains 15 residues. CDR3 loop: CASIPGFRLNTEAFF. The CDR3 coding sequence is TGTGCCAGCATTCCCGGTTTCCGGTTGAACACTGAAGCTTTCTTT.

The gene calls are TRBV27 and TRBJ2-7; D is ambiguous. V lost 8 bases and J 7 bases, leaving 21 bases between the germline ends. The CDR3 is made up of 14 amino acids. Germline CDR1 and CDR2: MNHEY and SMNVEV (reference sequence). The CDR3 reads CASFLEAPAREQYF. Written as DNA, the CDR3 is TGTGCCAGCTTCTTAGAAGCCCCCGCGAGGGAGCAGTACTTC.

This clone appeared once. V and J are TRBV27 and TRBJ2-4, with D possibly being TRBD2 (6 bases). Trimming shortened V by 6 bases and J by 3 bases, and 18 bases separated the two germline ends. CDR3 size: 16 residues. The germline CDR1 and CDR2 sequences are MNHEY and SMNVEV (reference sequence). The chain's CDR3 is CASSLRFGGGKNIQYF. CDR3 DNA: TGTGCCAGCAGCTTGAGGTTCGGGGGAGGCAAAAACATTCAGTACTTC.

V gene TRBV6-5 combines with J gene TRBJ2-1, with D possibly being TRBD1 (5 bases). Per the germline V gene, CDR1 is MNHEY and CDR2 is SVGAGI. The V end was cut by 3 bases, the J end by 12 bases, with 9 bases between. The CDR3 runs to 11 residues. CDR3: CASSYQQAQFF. The CDR3 bases are TGTGCCAGCAGTTATCAACAGGCGCAGTTCTTC.

This chain links TRBV3-1 (or the pseudogene TRBV3-2) with TRBJ2-2, with D perhaps TRBD1 (5 bases). The CDR3 runs 15 residues. With 4 bases removed from V and 3 bases from J, the gap between germline ends came to 12 bases. Per germline, CDR1 LGHDT and CDR2 YNNKEL (reference sequence). CDR3 sequence (DNA): TGTGCCAGCAGCCGGGTCAAGACAGACACCGGGGAGCTGTTTTTT. This codes for CASSRVKTDTGELFF.

The chain joins TRBV13 to TRBJ2-7; 8 bases fit TRBD2. Germline V gene lookup returns CDR1 PRHDT and CDR2 FYEKMQ (reference sequence). The trim removed 3 bases at V and 0 bases at J, leaving 7 bases unmatched. This CDR3 is 16 amino acids long. CDR3 loop: CASSFTGLALSYEQYF. In DNA form, the CDR3 reads TGTGCCAGCAGCTTTACTGGACTAGCCCTCTCCTACGAGCAGTACTTC.

The rearrangement links TRBV5-1 to TRBJ2-1; 9 bases align to TRBD1. The trim removed 4 bases at V and 1 base at J, leaving 12 bases unmatched. The CDR3 has 18 residues. The V gene's germline CDR1 is SGHRS and CDR2 YFSETQ. CDR3 sequence: CASSGTGSGGSSYNEQFF. CDR3 nucleotides: TGCGCCAGCAGCGGGACAGGGAGCGGCGGTTCTTCCTACAATGAGCAGTTCTTC. Drawing the rest from reference TRBV5-1 and TRBJ2-1, the complete variable domain is KAGVTQTPRYLIKTRGQQVTLSCSPISGHRSVSWYQQTPGQGLQFLFEYFSETQRNKGNFPGRFSGRQFSNSRSEMNVSTLELGDSALYLCASSGTGSGGSSYNEQFFGPGTRLTVL.

The V and J genes are TRBV7-8 and TRBJ2-5; D possibly corresponds to TRBD1 (5 bases). CDR3 length: 17 amino acids. Germline values: CDR1 SGHVS, CDR2 FQNEAQ. V was shortened by 7 bases and J by 9 bases, with 30 bases between the two germline ends. The CDR3 is CASIPIGVDRPHKSQYF. CDR3 sequence (DNA): TGTGCCAGCATCCCAATAGGGGTCGACCGACCCCATAAGTCCCAGTACTTC.

V is TRBV5-1 and J is TRBJ1-4; no clear D gene. Trimming took off 4 bases at V and 7 bases at J, with 14 bases between the two ends. Looked up from germline, CDR1 is SGHRS and CDR2 is YFSETQ. CDR3 size: 14 residues. The chain's CDR3 is CASSAGNPGEKLFF. CDR3 in DNA: TGCGCCAGCAGCGCCGGTAACCCTGGTGAAAAACTGTTTTTT.

The chain carries TRBV7-9 and TRBJ1-1; maybe TRBD1 (5 bases). The germline V gene has CDR1 SEHNR and CDR2 FQNEAQ (reference sequence). V was trimmed by 3 bases and J by 5 bases, leaving 16 bases between them. CDR3 length equals 15 residues. In nucleotides, the CDR3 is TGTGCCAGCAGCTTTCTTTCGGGGGGTTTGACTGAAGCTTTCTTT. This encodes CASSFLSGGLTEAFF.

This sequence joins TRBV5-5 and TRBJ1-5; no clear D. V was pared by 0 bases and J by 0 bases, with 10 bases between. Germline lookup yields CDR1 SGHKS and CDR2 YYEKEE (reference sequence). The CDR3 spans 16 residues. CDR3: CASSLDFVNSNQPQHF. Here the CDR3 DNA reads TGTGCCAGCAGCTTGGATTTCGTTAATAGCAATCAGCCCCAGCATTTT.

The V call is TRBV14, the J call TRBJ1-1; D unresolved. The germline V gene encodes CDR1 SGHDN and CDR2 FVKESK. The CDR3 has 17 residues. Trimming shortened V by 0 bases and J by 6 bases, and 20 bases separated the two germline ends. The CDR3 is CASSQDPPGELQAEAFF. The CDR3 coding sequence is TGTGCCAGCAGCCAAGACCCCCCCGGGGAGCTCCAGGCTGAAGCTTTCTTT.

The chain combines TRBV11-2 with TRBJ2-2; 7 bases fit TRBD1. CDR1 SGHAT and CDR2 FQNNGV come from the germline V gene. V was pared by 11 bases and J by 0 bases, with 12 bases of the junction left unmatched. The CDR3 sequence is 16 residues long. This CDR3 is CARPTGTETNTGELFF. In DNA form, the CDR3 reads TGTGCCCGTCCCACCGGGACAGAGACGAACACCGGGGAGCTGTTTTTT. The whole variable domain, remainder taken from reference TRBV11-2 and TRBJ2-2, is EAGVAQSPRYKIIEKRQSVAFWCNPISGHATLYWYQQILGQGPKLLIQFQNNGVVDDSQLPKDRFSAERLKGVDSTLKIQPAKLEDSAVYLCARPTGTETNTGELFFGEGSRLTVL.

The chain carries TRBV27 and TRBJ2-2; TRBD2 aligns across 9 bases. The CDR3 length is 16 residues. Germline V CDR1 and CDR2: MNHEY, SMNVEV (reference sequence). The junction had 11 bases not matched to a gene; V was cut back by 10 bases and J by 2 bases. In nucleotides, the CDR3 is TGTGCCACCCGCCTCCTAGCGGGGACCAACACCGGGGAGCTGTTTTTT. This sequence encodes CATRLLAGTNTGELFF.

This clone was seen once. The rearrangement uses TRBV7-9 and TRBJ1-4, with unresolved D. V was trimmed by 5 bases and J by 8 bases, leaving 9 bases between them. Germline-derived CDR1 and CDR2 are SEHNR and FQNEAQ (reference sequence). The CDR3 covers 12 residues. The CDR3 DNA sequence: TGTGCCAGCAGCACTATGGAGGAAAAACTGTTTTTT. This sequence encodes CASSTMEEKLFF.

The chain is built from TRBV4-2 and TRBJ2-3; the D gene is possibly TRBD2 (5 bases). Looked up from germline, CDR1 is LGHNA and CDR2 is YNFKEQ. CDR3 size: 13 residues. The V gene lost 4 bases and the J gene lost 2 bases, with 7 bases spanning the gap. CDR3 amino acids: CASSLTTTDTQYF. In nucleotides, the CDR3 is TGTGCCAGCAGCCTGACTACCACAGATACGCAGTATTTT.

The V call is TRBV7-8, the J call TRBJ1-1, with a tentative D call TRBD1 (6 bases). The germline V gene has CDR1 SGHVS and CDR2 FQNEAQ. The V end lost 3 bases, the J end lost 4 bases, and 12 bases lay between the germline ends. There are 14 residues in the CDR3. Here the CDR3 DNA reads TGTGCCAGCAGCTTCGGGGGGGCTAGCACTGAAGCTTTCTTT. Its protein is CASSFGGASTEAFF.

J is TRBJ1-4 and V is TRBV5-4, with a tentative D call TRBD1 (6 bases). Germline V gene sequence: CDR1 SGHNT, CDR2 YYREEE (reference sequence). This CDR3 spans 14 amino acids. The V end lost 3 bases, the J end lost 4 bases, and 10 bases lay between the germline ends. CDR3 protein: CASSSGQLNEKLFF. In DNA form, the CDR3 reads TGTGCCAGCAGCTCCGGACAGCTTAATGAAAAACTGTTTTTT.